This TCR beta chain was captured in a study of blood T cell repertoires in COVID-19. The wider study: T cells, B-cell-depleted T cells, or PBMCs provided the cDNA or gDNA that served as material.

Trimming removed 1 base at V and 0 bases at J, with 11 bases between. The CDR3 contains 16 residues. Germline V gene lookup returns CDR1 SGHTS and CDR2 YDEGEE. The authors' processing: Estimation of nucleated cell counts was performed using reference gene primer amplification. Using immunoSEQ multiplex PCR, the repertoire was profiled, and TCRdb retains in-frame clones only, with some absent. V and J calls and clone size are copied from that table; D and trimming were computed from the DNA. Of 100,000 to 150,000 clones in the sample, roughly 83% were seen once. Sequencing was carried out using peripheral blood. V is TRBV5-8 and J is TRBJ2-1; no firm D call. The clonotype was recovered from a human donor in a cohort sampled during active COVID-19. CDR3 loop: CASSLTRVSSYNEQFF. As DNA, the CDR3 is TGTGCCAGCAGCTTGACCCGGGTTAGCTCCTACAATGAGCAGTTCTTC.